These 27 T cell receptor beta chains originate from one sample sequenced in a study of T cells in Graves' hyperthyroidism and ophthalmopathy (dated by TCRdb to about 2019). To prepare the library, multiplex PCR was applied. Sequencing was carried out with an Illumina HiSeq 2000. Amplification of TCR beta CDR3 regions was carried out from RNA transcripts. For the first round of RT-PCR on the TCR CDR3, the HTBI primer set was used together with the Qiagen OneStep RT-PCR kit. The public reads were run again by TCRdb, first through fastp at Q25 and then through MiXCR, and only productive beta chains were kept. A single entry per CDR3 protein holds the most common genes and DNA from its merged rows. This sample comprises a few hundred thousand distinct CDR3 sequences, 15% to 20% of them detected only once. The top ten clones comprise less than 3.5% of the sample. Material for sequencing was blood. These receptors all come from a woman between 35 and 50 years old with Graves' ophthalmopathy.

In its sample, this clonotype was seen many times. V is TRBV6-1 and J is TRBJ1-5; 9 positions match TRBD1. V gave up 4 bases and J gave up 2 bases; unmatched junction bases: 3. CDR3 length equals 15 residues. Germline-derived CDR1 and CDR2 are MNHNS and SASEGT. In DNA form, the CDR3 reads TGTGCCAGCAGTGGCCGGGACAGGGGCAATCAGCCCCAGCATTTT. This encodes CASSGRDRGNQPQHF.

This sequence joins TRBV6-1 and TRBJ2-2; the D gene is possibly TRBD1 (6 bases). Between the trimmed V and J ends, which lost 7 bases and 4 bases, there was a span of 13 bases. CDR1 and CDR2 (germline): MNHNS, SASEGT. This CDR3 spans 14 amino acids. In DNA form, the CDR3 reads TGTGCCAGCAAGCCGGGACACACCACCGGGGAGCTGTTTTTT. Encoded protein: CASKPGHTTGELFF.

The sample holds many counts of this clonotype. The chain couples TRBV2 to TRBJ2-7, with D perhaps TRBD2 (5 bases). The CDR3 is made up of 11 amino acids. Deletions cut 9 bases from V and 4 bases from J, with 10 bases between. Germline V lookup: CDR1 SNHLY, CDR2 FYNNEI. The CDR3 reads CASRDWYEQYF. As DNA, the CDR3 is TGTGCCAGTCGGGATTGGTACGAGCAGTACTTC.

This clonotype was recorded at least ten times. The rearrangement links TRBV27 to TRBJ2-1; 8 nucleotides agree with TRBD2. CDR1 is MNHEY, CDR2 SMNVEV, per germline (reference sequence). The CDR3 extends over 17 amino acids. The V and J ends lost 3 bases and 4 bases, in that order; junction bases with no gene match: 11. The CDR3 DNA reads TGTGCCAGCAGTTTCTCGGCTAGCGGGCGTTCATACAATGAGCAGTTCTTC. Encoded protein: CASSFSASGRSYNEQFF.

The chain has TRBV6-2 or TRBV6-3 and TRBJ1-5; D is undetermined. This CDR3 has 12 residues. Trimming left V 7 bases short and J 4 bases short, with 8 bases between. CDR1 is MNHEY, CDR2 SVGEGT, per germline. CDR3 nucleotides: TGTGCCAGCAAACCCCCTAATCAGCCCCAGCATTTT. Translation gives CASKPPNQPQHF.

This chain connects TRBV7-9 to TRBJ2-7, with 7 bases aligning to TRBD2. Looked up from germline, CDR1 is SEHNR and CDR2 is FQNEAQ (reference sequence). CDR3 length: 18 amino acids. J lost 9 bases, V lost 0 bases, and 20 bases had no gene match. CDR3 sequence: CASSLAGLAVGPGRSQYF. DNA of the CDR3: TGTGCCAGCAGCTTAGCGGGGCTAGCGGTCGGTCCAGGGCGGTCGCAGTACTTC.

This clonotype was counted many times. Here the CDR3 reads CSAYLGETQYF. The CDR3 DNA sequence: TGCAGTGCTTACCTGGGGGAGACCCAGTACTTC. The J gene is TRBJ2-5, the V gene TRBV20-1; D remains unclear. This CDR3 has 11 amino acids. The V end lost 5 bases, the J end lost 5 bases, and 9 bases lay between the germline ends. Germline CDR1 DFQATT, CDR2 SNEGSKA (reference sequence).

This clonotype showed up just a few times. The J gene is TRBJ2-5, the V gene TRBV20-1; 7 bases are shared with TRBD1. This CDR3 is built from 16 residues. Losses at the gene ends were 6 bases for V and 5 bases for J; bases not matched to a gene: 18. The germline V gene encodes CDR1 DFQATT and CDR2 SNEGSKA (reference sequence). The CDR3, as DNA: TGCAGTGCCTCACCCCGACAGGGCGCAGCCAGGGAGACCCAGTACTTC. As protein: CSASPRQGAARETQYF.

This clonotype has at least ten counts. The CDR3 region has the DNA TGCAGCGTTGAAGGATACACAGGGGGGAACACTGAAGCTTTCTTT. Encoded protein: CSVEGYTGGNTEAFF. The rearrangement links TRBV29-1 to TRBJ1-1; TRBD1 matches 8 bases. The germline CDR1 and CDR2 sequences are SQVTM and ANQGSEA. V was pared by 1 base and J by 1 base, with 5 bases of the junction left unmatched. The length of the CDR3 is 15 residues.

This clonotype was counted many times. V usage is TRBV7-8 and J usage is TRBJ2-3, with 12 bases fitting TRBD2. Germline lookup yields CDR1 SGHVS and CDR2 FQNEAQ. CDR3 length: 15 amino acids. V was clipped by 4 bases and J by 7 bases; unmatched bases: 6. The CDR3 bases are TGTGCCAGCAGCTCCAGGACTAGCGGGACATATACGCAGTATTTT. Translated: CASSSRTSGTYTQYF.

V is TRBV14 and J is TRBJ2-3, with 11 bases matching TRBD2. Per the germline V gene, CDR1 is SGHDN and CDR2 is FVKESK. There are 17 residues in the CDR3. The V segment lost 4 bases and the J segment 2 bases; nucleotides outside the gene matches: 8. CDR3: CASSRSGLAASTDTQYF. Written as DNA, the CDR3 is TGTGCCAGCAGCCGATCGGGACTAGCGGCCTCCACAGATACGCAGTATTTT.

This clonotype has at least ten counts. The chain couples TRBV3-1 to TRBJ1-6; D possibly corresponds to TRBD1 (5 bases). CDR3 size: 14 residues. The V end was cut by 6 bases, the J end by 5 bases, with 11 bases between. The germline gives CDR1 LGHDT, CDR2 YNNKEL (reference sequence). Here the CDR3 DNA reads TGTGCCAGCAGGAACCGCAGGGATAATTCACCCCTCCACTTT. Translation: CASRNRRDNSPLHF.

Notes on this clonotype: This may arise from a read error, as a much more abundant clone is one base away. The CDR3 region has the DNA TGTGCCAGCAGTTACCCCCCAAAGGTTGACCCCCAGCATTTT. Protein sequence: CASSYPPKVDPQHF. The J gene is TRBJ1-5, the V gene TRBV6-5, with unresolved D. This CDR3 region has 14 residues. Germline CDR1 and CDR2: MNHEY and SVGAGI. The ends were cut back, 2 bases at V and 10 bases at J, with 15 bases in the middle.

This rearrangement joins TRBV4-1 to TRBJ2-1; the match to TRBD1 covers 9 bases. Losses at the gene ends were 0 bases for V and 4 bases for J; bases not matched to a gene: 7. Germline V CDR1 and CDR2: MGHRA, YSYEKL. There are 17 residues in the CDR3. CDR3 DNA sequence: TGCGCCAGCAGCCAAGAGGGAGGGACAGGGTCGTACAATGAGCAGTTCTTC. Encoded protein: CASSQEGGTGSYNEQFF.

The V gene is TRBV29-1, the J gene TRBJ1-1, with TRBD1 as a possible D gene (5 bases). The V end lost 5 bases, the J end lost 0 bases, and 7 bases lay between the germline ends. Germline loops: CDR1 SQVTM, CDR2 ANQGSEA. The CDR3 loop spans 12 amino acids. The CDR3 is CSVKGMNTEAFF. As DNA, the CDR3 is TGCAGCGTTAAGGGGATGAACACTGAAGCTTTCTTT.

This chain connects TRBV9 to TRBJ2-1; the match to TRBD2 covers 16 bases. The CDR3 contains 17 residues. Germline CDR1 SGDLS, CDR2 YYNGEE. V was clipped by 4 bases and J by 6 bases; unmatched bases: 7. The CDR3 is CASSRGLAGGPGNEQFF. The CDR3 nucleotides read TGTGCCAGCAGCCGGGGACTAGCGGGGGGGCCGGGCAATGAGCAGTTCTTC.

This clonotype came up many times. The chain is built from TRBV12-3 or TRBV12-4 and TRBJ2-3; a possible D gene is TRBD2 (5 bases). Trimming removed 1 base at V and 5 bases at J, with 10 bases between. This CDR3 contains 14 residues. In nucleotides, the CDR3 is TGTGCCAGCAGTTTAGTTAATAGCGTAGATACGCAGTATTTT. It is translated as CASSLVNSVDTQYF.

This clonotype was seen repeatedly, ten times or more. This chain links TRBV20-1 with TRBJ2-1, with D possibly TRBD2 on 6 matching bases. This CDR3 has 13 residues. CDR1 and CDR2 (germline): DFQATT, SNEGSKA (reference sequence). V lost 0 bases and J lost 10, with 13 bases in between. CDR3 in amino acids: CSARELGDWEQFF. The CDR3 nucleotides are TGCAGTGCTAGAGAATTGGGGGACTGGGAGCAGTTCTTC.

The J gene is TRBJ2-1, the V gene TRBV12-3 or TRBV12-4; D is ambiguous. Trimming removed 2 bases at V and 9 bases at J, with 11 bases between. This CDR3 is built from 13 residues. CDR3 region: CASSLTTGSEQFF. DNA of the CDR3: TGTGCCAGCAGTTTAACGACTGGCAGTGAGCAGTTCTTC.

This clonotype came up many times. The V gene is TRBV30, the J gene TRBJ2-2; the D is unclear. V was trimmed by 1 base and J by 0 bases, leaving 6 bases between them. From germline, CDR1 is GTSNPN and CDR2 SVGIG (reference sequence). The length of the CDR3 is 14 residues. The CDR3 region has the DNA TGTGCCTGGAGTGCCTCAACGAACACCGGGGAGCTGTTTTTT. Translating it yields CAWSASTNTGELFF. The whole variable domain, filled in from reference TRBV30 and TRBJ2-2, reads SQTIHQWPATLVQPVGSPLSLECTVEGTSNPNLYWYRQAAGRGLQLLFYSVGIGQISSEVPQNLSASRPQDRQFILSSKKLLLSDSGFYLCAWSASTNTGELFFGEGSRLTVL.

This clonotype has at least ten counts. The chain couples TRBV27 to TRBJ1-1; D remains ambiguous. Trimming left V 6 bases short and J 0 bases short, with 11 bases between. CDR1 and CDR2 (germline): MNHEY, SMNVEV (reference sequence). The CDR3 is made up of 14 amino acids. DNA for the CDR3: TGTGCCAGCAGCTCCCTAGATATGAACACTGAAGCTTTCTTT. Its translation is CASSSLDMNTEAFF.

This clonotype occurred many times. The CDR3 DNA sequence: TGTGCCAGCAGCTTAGGCGGGGGGAAGGTGGCCCAGCATTTT. It encodes CASSLGGGKVAQHF. This chain connects TRBV7-2 to TRBJ1-5, with a weak D call TRBD1 (5 bases). Germline-derived CDR1 and CDR2 are SGHTA and FQGNSA. Deletions cut 1 base from V and 11 bases from J, with 15 bases between. CDR3 length: 14 residues.

The chain combines TRBV6-1 with TRBJ2-1, with TRBD1 matching 9 bases. CDR3 length equals 15 residues. The V gene's germline CDR1 is MNHNS and CDR2 SASEGT. Trimming took 6 bases from V and 6 from J; bases not matched to a gene: 9. CDR3 loop: CASREQGASSNEQFF. The CDR3 coding sequence is TGTGCCAGCAGGGAACAGGGGGCTAGTAGCAATGAGCAGTTCTTC.

This clonotype was observed at least ten times. The chain is built from TRBV20-1 and TRBJ1-2; D might be TRBD1 (5 bases). Germline CDR1 is DFQATT and CDR2 is SNEGSKA (reference sequence). The germline V and J ends were trimmed by 3 bases and 0 bases, with 8 bases remaining between them. This CDR3 is 13 amino acids long. CDR3 sequence reads: CSARGRPNYGYTF. In DNA form, the CDR3 reads TGCAGTGCTAGGGGACGGCCTAACTATGGCTACACCTTC.

This clonotype came up a few times. This sequence joins TRBV18 and TRBJ2-7; D is unresolved. Germline assignment: CDR1 KGHSH and CDR2 LQKENI. The CDR3 runs 14 residues. Trimming removed 0 bases at V and 0 bases at J, with 6 bases between. The CDR3 loop is CASSPPYSSYEQYF. CDR3 bases: TGTGCCAGCTCACCACCTTACAGCTCCTACGAGCAGTACTTC.

This clonotype was counted at least ten times. The chain is built from TRBV20-1 and TRBJ2-1; TRBD1 aligns across 8 bases. Trimming at V came to 3 bases and at J to 4 bases, leaving 20 bases not matched to a gene. Germline CDR1 and CDR2: DFQATT and SNEGSKA (reference sequence). The CDR3 is 19 amino acids. In DNA form, the CDR3 reads TGCAGTGCTAGTGAGAGGGACAGGTTTAGGATATCCCCTTACAATGAGCAGTTCTTC. It specifies CSASERDRFRISPYNEQFF.

This clonotype was seen more than once but under ten times. One end of the junction varies from germline; a read error may be responsible. The J gene is TRBJ1-1, the V gene TRBV30; D not certain. The CDR3 has 13 residues. Germline values: CDR1 GTSNPN, CDR2 SVGIG (reference sequence). In DNA form, the CDR3 reads TGTGCCTGGGGTGTCGCCAAGAACACTGAAGCTTTCTTT. Translated, it gives CAWGVAKNTEAFF.